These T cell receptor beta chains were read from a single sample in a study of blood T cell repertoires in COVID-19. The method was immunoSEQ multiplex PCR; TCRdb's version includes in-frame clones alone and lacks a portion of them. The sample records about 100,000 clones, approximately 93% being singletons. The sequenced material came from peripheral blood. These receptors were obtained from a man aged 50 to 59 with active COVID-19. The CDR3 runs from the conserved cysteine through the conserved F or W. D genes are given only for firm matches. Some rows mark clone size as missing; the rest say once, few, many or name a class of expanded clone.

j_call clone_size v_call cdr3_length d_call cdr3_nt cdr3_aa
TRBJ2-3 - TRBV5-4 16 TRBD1 TGTGCCAGCAGCGCTCAGACAGGGCCTAACACAGATACGCAGTATTTT CASSAQTGPNTDTQYF
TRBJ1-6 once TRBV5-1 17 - TGCGCCAGCAGCCGAAATACAGGGAGCTCCTATAATTCACCCCTCCACTTT CASSRNTGSSYNSPLHF
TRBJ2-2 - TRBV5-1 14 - TGCGCCAGTCACAATTGGGGGGAAACCGGGGAGCTGTTTTTT CASHNWGETGELFF
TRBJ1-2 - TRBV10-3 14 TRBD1 TGTGCCATCAGAGGGACAGGAGAACGCTATGGCTACACCTTC CAIRGTGERYGYTF
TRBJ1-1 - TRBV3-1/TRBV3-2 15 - TGTGCCAGCAGCCAAGACTATATGAAGTGGTCTGAAGCTTTCTTT CASSQDYMKWSEAFF
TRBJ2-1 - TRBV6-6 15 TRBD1 TGCGCCAGCAGTCTGGGGACAGGGGGTAACAATGAGCAGTTCTTC CASSLGTGGNNEQFF
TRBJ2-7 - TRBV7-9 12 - TGTGCCAGCAGCCTAACGTCCTACGAGCAGTACTTC CASSLTSYEQYF
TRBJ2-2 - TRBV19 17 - TGTGCCACCTGGAGGCCCCTAAGAGGCTCCCACACCGGGGAGCTGTTTTTT CATWRPLRGSHTGELFF
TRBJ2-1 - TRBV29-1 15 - TGCAGCGTTGAGGGGACGGGGAGGAACTACAATGAGCAGTTCTTC CSVEGTGRNYNEQFF
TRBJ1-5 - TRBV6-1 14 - TGTGCCAGCAGTGAAATATATAGCAATCAGCCCCAGCATTTT CASSEIYSNQPQHF
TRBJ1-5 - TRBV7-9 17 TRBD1 TGTGCCAGCAGCTCTCCGGGACAGGACTTATCAGATCAGCCCCAGCATTTT CASSSPGQDLSDQPQHF
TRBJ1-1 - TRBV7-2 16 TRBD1 TGTGCCAGCAGCTCACAACAGGGGGCGAGTAACACTGAAGCTTTCTTT CASSSQQGASNTEAFF
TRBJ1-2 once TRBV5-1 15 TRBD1 TGCGCCAGCAGCTTGGCGGACAGGCGGGGTTATGGCTACACCTTC CASSLADRRGYGYTF
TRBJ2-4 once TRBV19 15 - TGTGCCAGTAGGTCAGTGGGCGCGTCCAAAAACATTCAGTACTTC CASRSVGASKNIQYF
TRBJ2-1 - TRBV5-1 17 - TGCGCCAGCAGCTTGCGAGGGACTGTCCCTCGAGGAGATGAGCAGTTCTTC CASSLRGTVPRGDEQFF
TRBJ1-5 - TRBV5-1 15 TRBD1 TGCGCCAGCAGCTTGGGAGGGGGCGCGAATCAGCCCCAGCATTTT CASSLGGGANQPQHF
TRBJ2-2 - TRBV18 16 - TGTGCCAGCTCACCGGCCGGGACTGAGAACACCGGGGAGCTGTTTTTT CASSPAGTENTGELFF
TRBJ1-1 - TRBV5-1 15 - TGCGCCAGCAGCTTGAGGACAGACATGAACACTGAAGCTTTCTTT CASSLRTDMNTEAFF
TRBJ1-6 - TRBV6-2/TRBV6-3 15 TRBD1 TGTGCCAGCAGTTTCCGGGACAGCTTTAATTCACCCCTCCACTTT CASSFRDSFNSPLHF
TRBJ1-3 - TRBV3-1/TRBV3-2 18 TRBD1 TGTGCCAGCAGCCAAGCCGGGACAGGGAAACCGGGCGGAAACACCATATATTTT CASSQAGTGKPGGNTIYF
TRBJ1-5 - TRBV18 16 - TGTGCCAGCTCCCAAAGTCCCCCAGCGAACAATCAGCCCCAGCATTTT CASSQSPPANNQPQHF
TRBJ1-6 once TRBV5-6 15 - TGTGCCAGCAGCTTCCTTGACAGAGATAATTCACCCCTCCACTTT CASSFLDRDNSPLHF
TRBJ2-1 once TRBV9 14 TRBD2 TGTGCCAGCAGCGGGGGACTAGCGGGAAATGAGCAGTTCTTC CASSGGLAGNEQFF
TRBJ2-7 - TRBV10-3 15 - TGTGCCATCAGCACCGAAAGGGGCGGCTCCTACGAGCAGTACTTC CAISTERGGSYEQYF
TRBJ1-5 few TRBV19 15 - TGTGCCAGTAGTGAGGGAGGGGGTAGGGGTCAGCCCCAGCATTTT CASSEGGGRGQPQHF
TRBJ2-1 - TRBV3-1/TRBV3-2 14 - TGTGCCAGCAGCCTGGAGTGGCGGGACAATGAGCAGTTCTTC CASSLEWRDNEQFF
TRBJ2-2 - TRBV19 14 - TGTGCCAGTAGAGACAGGCGTAACACCGGGGAGCTGTTTTTT CASRDRRNTGELFF
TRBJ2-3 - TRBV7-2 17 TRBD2 TGTGCCAGCAGCTTAGCGGGGCGGGGGGGCGCACCAGATACGCAGTATTTT CASSLAGRGGAPDTQYF
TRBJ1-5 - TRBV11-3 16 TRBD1 TGTGCCAGCAGCAGACAGACAGGGTCGGGAAATCAGCCCCAGCATTTT CASSRQTGSGNQPQHF
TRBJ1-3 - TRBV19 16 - TGTGCCAGTAGTACCCCGGGGGAGCCCTCTGGAAACACCATATATTTT CASSTPGEPSGNTIYF
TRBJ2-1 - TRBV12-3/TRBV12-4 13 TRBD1 TGTGCCAGCAGTCGGACAGGGGCCAATGAGCAGTTCTTC CASSRTGANEQFF
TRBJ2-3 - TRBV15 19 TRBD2 TGTGCCACCAGCAGATCCGGACTAGCGGGGGGTCCTAGCACAGATACGCAGTATTTT CATSRSGLAGGPSTDTQYF
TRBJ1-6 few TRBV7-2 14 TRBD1 TGTGCCAGCAGCGAAGACAGGGGCAATTCACCCCTCCACTTT CASSEDRGNSPLHF
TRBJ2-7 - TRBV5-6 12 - TGTGCCAGCAGCTGGGTGACATACGAGCAGTACTTC CASSWVTYEQYF
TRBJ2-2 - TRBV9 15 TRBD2 TGTGCCAGCAGCCTAGCGGGGGAGAACACCGGGGAGCTGTTTTTT CASSLAGENTGELFF
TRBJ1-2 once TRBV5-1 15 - TGCGCCAGCAGCTTGGCCCGGGACTCCTTCGATGGCTACACCTTC CASSLARDSFDGYTF